This entry concerns a single T cell receptor beta chain. The target antigen is unknown. Germline values: CDR1 LNHDA, CDR2 SQIVND (reference sequence). This CDR3 spans 15 amino acids. Preparation of TRB cDNA libraries relied on 5' RACE carrying UMI labels. TCRdb processed the 5' RACE reads again and assigns one entry to each CDR3 protein, with no DNA. The data include 6,500 to 10,000 distinct CDR3 sequences; the top ten clones carry approximately 2%. This entry comes from a study of CXCR3-negative and CXCR3-positive naive CD8 T cells. Study results and limitations: Fresh PBMCs served for most assays, and CXCR3 expression fell partially after cryopreservation. Comparably high diversity marked both naive subsets, whereas memory CD8+ cells had much lower diversity.

Sequences were obtained from naive CXCR3- CD8+ T cells from blood. Subset here: CD45RO-CCR7+CD27+CD95- naive CD8+ T cells lacking CXCR3 (TNR3-). The receptor comes from a human donor in good health. Some clones in this sample may be carry-over from other donors' samples. The chain joins TRBV19 to TRBJ2-1. CDR3 in amino acids: CASSMIGAEYNEQFF.